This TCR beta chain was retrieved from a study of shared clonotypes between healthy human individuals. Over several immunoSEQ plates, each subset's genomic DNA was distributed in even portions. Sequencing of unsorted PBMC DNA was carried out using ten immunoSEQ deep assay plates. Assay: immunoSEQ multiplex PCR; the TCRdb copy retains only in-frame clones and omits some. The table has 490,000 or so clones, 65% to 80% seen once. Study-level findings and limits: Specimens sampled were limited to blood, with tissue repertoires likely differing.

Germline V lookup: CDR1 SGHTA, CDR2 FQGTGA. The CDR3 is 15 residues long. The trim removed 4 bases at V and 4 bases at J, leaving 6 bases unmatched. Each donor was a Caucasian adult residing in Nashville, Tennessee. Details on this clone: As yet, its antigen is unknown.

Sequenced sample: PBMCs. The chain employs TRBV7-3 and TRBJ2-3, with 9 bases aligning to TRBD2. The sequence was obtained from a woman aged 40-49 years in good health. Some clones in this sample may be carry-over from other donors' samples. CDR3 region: CASSSLAGEADTQYF. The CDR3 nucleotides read TGTGCCAGCAGCTCATTAGCGGGAGAAGCAGATACGCAGTATTTT.